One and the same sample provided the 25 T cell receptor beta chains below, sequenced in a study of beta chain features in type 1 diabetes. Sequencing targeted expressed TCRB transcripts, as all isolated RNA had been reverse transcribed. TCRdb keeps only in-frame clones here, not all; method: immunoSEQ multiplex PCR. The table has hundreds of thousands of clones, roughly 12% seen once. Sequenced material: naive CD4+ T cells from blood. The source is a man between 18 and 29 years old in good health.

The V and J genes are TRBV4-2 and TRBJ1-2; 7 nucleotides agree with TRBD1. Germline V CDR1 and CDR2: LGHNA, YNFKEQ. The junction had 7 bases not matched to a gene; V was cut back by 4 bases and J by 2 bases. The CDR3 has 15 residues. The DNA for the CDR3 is TGTGCCAGCAGCCGCGAAATACAGGGGAACTATGGCTACACCTTC. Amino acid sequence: CASSREIQGNYGYTF.

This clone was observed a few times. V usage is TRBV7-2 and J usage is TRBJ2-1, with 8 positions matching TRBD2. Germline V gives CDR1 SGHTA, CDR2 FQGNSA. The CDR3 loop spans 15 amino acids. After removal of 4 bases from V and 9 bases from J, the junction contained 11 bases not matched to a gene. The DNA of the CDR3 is TGTGCCAGCAGCTCGGCGGGACTAGAGTTGGGTGAGCAGTTCTTC. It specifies CASSSAGLELGEQFF.

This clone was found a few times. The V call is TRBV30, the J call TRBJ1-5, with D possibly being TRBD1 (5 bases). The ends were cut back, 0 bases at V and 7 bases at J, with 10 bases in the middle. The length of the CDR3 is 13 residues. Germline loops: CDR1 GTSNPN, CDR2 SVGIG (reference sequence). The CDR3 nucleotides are TGTGCCTGGAGTGTAGGTCGGACACAGCCCCAGCATTTT. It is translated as CAWSVGRTQPQHF.

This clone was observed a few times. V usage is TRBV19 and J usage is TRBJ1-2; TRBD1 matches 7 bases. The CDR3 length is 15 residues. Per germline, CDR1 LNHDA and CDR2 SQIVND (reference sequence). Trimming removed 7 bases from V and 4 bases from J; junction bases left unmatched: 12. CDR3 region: CASKGQAAHSYGYTF. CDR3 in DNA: TGTGCCAGTAAAGGACAGGCTGCCCATAGCTATGGCTACACCTTC.

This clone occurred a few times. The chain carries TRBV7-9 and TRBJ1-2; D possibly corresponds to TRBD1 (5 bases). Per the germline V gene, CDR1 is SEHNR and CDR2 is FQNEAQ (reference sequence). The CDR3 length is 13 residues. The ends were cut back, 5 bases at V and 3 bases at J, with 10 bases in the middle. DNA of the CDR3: TGTGCCAGCAGCACAGGAAACTACTATGGCTACACCTTC. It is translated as CASSTGNYYGYTF.

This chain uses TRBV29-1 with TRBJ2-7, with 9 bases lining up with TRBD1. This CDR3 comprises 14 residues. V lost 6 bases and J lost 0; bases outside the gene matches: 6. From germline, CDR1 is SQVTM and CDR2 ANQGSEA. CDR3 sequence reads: CSVRDREDSYEQYF. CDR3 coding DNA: TGCAGCGTCCGGGACAGGGAAGACTCCTACGAGCAGTACTTC.

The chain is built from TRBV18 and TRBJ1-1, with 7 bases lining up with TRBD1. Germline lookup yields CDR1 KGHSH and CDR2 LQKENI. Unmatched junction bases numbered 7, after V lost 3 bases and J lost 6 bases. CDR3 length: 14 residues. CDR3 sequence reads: CASSPDRQGAEAFF. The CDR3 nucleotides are TGTGCCAGCTCACCCGACCGACAGGGCGCTGAAGCTTTCTTT.

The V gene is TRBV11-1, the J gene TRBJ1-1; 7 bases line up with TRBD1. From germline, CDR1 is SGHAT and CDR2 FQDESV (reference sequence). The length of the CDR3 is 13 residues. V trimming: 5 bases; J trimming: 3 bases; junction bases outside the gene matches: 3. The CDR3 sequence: CASSTQGYTEAFF. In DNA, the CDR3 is TGTGCCAGCAGCACACAGGGGTACACTGAAGCTTTCTTT.

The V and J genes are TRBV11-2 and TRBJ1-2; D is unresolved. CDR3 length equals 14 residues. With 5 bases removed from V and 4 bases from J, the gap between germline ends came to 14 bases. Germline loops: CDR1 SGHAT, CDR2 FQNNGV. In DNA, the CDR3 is TGTGCCAGCAGCGCCCAATATACCGGCTATGGCTACACCTTC. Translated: CASSAQYTGYGYTF.

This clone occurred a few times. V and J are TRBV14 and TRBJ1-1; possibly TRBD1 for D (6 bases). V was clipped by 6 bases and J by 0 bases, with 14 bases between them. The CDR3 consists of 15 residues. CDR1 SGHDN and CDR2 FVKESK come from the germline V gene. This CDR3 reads CASSRQALMNTEAFF. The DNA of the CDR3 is TGTGCCAGCAGTCGACAGGCCTTAATGAACACTGAAGCTTTCTTT. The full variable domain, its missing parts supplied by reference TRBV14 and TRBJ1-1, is EAGVTQFPSHSVIEKGQTVTLRCDPISGHDNLYWYRRVMGKEIKFLLHFVKESKQDESGMPNNRFLAERTGGTYSTLKVQPAELEDSGVYFCASSRQALMNTEAFFGQGTRLTVV.

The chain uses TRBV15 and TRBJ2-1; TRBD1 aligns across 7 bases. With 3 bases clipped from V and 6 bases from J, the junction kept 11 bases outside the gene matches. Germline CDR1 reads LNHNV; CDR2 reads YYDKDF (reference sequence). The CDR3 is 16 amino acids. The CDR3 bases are TGTGCCACCAGCAGGATGGACAGGTCGTCTATCAATGAGCAGTTCTTC. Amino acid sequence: CATSRMDRSSINEQFF.

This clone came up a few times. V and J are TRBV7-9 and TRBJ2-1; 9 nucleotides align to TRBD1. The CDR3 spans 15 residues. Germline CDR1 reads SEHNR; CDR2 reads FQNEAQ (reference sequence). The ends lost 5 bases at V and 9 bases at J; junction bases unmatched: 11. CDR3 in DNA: TGTGCCAGCAGCCGAAAGACAGGGGGTCCGGGTGAGCAGTTCTTC. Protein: CASSRKTGGPGEQFF.

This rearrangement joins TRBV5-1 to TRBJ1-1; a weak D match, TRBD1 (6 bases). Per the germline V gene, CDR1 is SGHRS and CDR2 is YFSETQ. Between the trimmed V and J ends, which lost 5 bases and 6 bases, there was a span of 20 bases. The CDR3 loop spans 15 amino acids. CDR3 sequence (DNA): TGCGCCAGCAGACCAGTCCCAGGGGAAAGGGCTGAAGCTTTCTTT. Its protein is CASRPVPGERAEAFF. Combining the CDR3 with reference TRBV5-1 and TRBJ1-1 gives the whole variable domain KAGVTQTPRYLIKTRGQQVTLSCSPISGHRSVSWYQQTPGQGLQFLFEYFSETQRNKGNFPGRFSGRQFSNSRSEMNVSTLELGDSALYLCASRPVPGERAEAFFGQGTRLTVV.

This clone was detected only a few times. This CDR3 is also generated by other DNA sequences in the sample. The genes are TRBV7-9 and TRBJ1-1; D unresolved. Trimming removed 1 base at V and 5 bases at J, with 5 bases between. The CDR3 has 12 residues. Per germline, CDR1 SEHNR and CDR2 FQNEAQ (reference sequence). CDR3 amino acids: CASSLGRTEAFF. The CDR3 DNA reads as TGTGCCAGCAGCTTAGGGAGGACTGAAGCTTTCTTT.

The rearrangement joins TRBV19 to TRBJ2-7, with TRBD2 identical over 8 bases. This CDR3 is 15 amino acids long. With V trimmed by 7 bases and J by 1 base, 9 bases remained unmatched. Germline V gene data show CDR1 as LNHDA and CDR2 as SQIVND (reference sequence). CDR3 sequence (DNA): TGTGCCAGTACCCTGAGCGGGAGAGGGTCCTACGAGCAGTACTTC. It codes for CASTLSGRGSYEQYF.

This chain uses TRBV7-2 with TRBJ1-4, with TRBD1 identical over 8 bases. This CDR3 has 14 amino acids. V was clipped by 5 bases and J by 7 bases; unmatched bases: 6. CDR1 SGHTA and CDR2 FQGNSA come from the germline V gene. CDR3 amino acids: CASSLDRGTEKLFF. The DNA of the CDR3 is TGTGCCAGCAGCCTAGACAGGGGAACTGAAAAACTGTTTTTT.

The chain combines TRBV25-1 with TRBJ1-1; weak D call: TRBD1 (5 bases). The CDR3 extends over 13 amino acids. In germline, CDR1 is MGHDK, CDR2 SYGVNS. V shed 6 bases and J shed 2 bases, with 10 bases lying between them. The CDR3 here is CASRGRGNTEAFF. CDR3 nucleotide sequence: TGTGCCAGCAGGGGTAGGGGAAACACTGAAGCTTTCTTT.

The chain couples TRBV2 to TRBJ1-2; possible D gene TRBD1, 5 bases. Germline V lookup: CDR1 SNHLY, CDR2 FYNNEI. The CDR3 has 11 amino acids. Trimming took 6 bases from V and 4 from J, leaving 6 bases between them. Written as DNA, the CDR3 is TGTGCCAGCAGGGACACCTATGGCTACACCTTC. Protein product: CASRDTYGYTF.

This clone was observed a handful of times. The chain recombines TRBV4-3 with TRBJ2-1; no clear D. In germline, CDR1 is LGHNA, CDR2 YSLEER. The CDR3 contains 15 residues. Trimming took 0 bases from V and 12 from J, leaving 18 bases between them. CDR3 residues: CASSQDLTRTTWQFF. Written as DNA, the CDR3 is TGCGCCAGCAGCCAAGATTTAACGAGAACTACTTGGCAGTTCTTC.

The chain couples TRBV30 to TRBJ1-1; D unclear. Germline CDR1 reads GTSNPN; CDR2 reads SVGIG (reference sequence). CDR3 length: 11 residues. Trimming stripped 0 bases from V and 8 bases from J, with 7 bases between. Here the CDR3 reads CAWSVLWEAFF. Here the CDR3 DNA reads TGTGCCTGGAGTGTACTGTGGGAAGCTTTCTTT.

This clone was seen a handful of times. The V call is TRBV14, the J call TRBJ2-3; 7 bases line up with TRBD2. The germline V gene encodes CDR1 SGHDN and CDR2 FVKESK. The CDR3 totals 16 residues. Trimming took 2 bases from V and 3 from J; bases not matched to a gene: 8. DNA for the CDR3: TGTGCCAGCAGCCAACCTCGCGGGAGAGCTACAGATACGCAGTATTTT. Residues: CASSQPRGRATDTQYF.

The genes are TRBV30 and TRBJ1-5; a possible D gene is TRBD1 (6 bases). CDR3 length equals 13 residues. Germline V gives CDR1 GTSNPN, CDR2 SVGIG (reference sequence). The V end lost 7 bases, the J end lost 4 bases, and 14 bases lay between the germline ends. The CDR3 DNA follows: TGTGCCTTTGGGGTGGGGGCTAATCAGCCCCAGCATTTT. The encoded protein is CAFGVGANQPQHF. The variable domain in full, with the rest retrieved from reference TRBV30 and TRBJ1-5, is SQTIHQWPATLVQPVGSPLSLECTVEGTSNPNLYWYRQAAGRGLQLLFYSVGIGQISSEVPQNLSASRPQDRQFILSSKKLLLSDSGFYLCAFGVGANQPQHFGDGTRLSIL.

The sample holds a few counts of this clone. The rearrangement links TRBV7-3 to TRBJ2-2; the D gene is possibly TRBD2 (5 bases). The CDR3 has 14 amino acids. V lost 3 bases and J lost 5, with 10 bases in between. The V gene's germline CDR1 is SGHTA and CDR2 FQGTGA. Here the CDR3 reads CASSFVGETGELFF. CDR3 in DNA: TGTGCCAGCAGCTTTGTCGGGGAGACCGGGGAGCTGTTTTTT.

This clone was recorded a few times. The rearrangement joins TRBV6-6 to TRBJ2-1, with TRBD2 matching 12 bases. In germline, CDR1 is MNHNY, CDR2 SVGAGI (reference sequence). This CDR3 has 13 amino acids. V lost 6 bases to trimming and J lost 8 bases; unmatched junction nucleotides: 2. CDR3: CASRLAGGDEQFF. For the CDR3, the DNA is TGTGCCAGCAGACTAGCGGGAGGTGATGAGCAGTTCTTC.

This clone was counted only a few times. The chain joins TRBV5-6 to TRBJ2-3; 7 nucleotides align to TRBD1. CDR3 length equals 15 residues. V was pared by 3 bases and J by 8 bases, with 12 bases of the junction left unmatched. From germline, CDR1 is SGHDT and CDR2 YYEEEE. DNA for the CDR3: TGTGCCAGCAGCTGGGACATACAGGGGCAGTCTACGCAGTATTTT. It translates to CASSWDIQGQSTQYF.